These 19 T cell receptor beta chains were all obtained from the same sample, sequenced in a study of cytomegalovirus exposure and HLA in healthy donors. 13 Jbeta primers and 60 Vbeta primers were used for the PCR. Data came from immunoSEQ multiplex PCR; TCRdb stores just in-frame clones and leaves some out. The sample totals more than 30,000 clones. The material sequenced was PBMCs. The receptors were gathered from a man aged 40-49 years in good health and CMV-seropositive.

A note on this clone: The junction and the germline gene differ at one end; a read error may be behind it. This chain joins TRBV29-1 and TRBJ1-2, with D maybe TRBD1 (6 bases). This CDR3 comprises 13 residues. Germline assignment: CDR1 SQVTM and CDR2 ANQGSEA. Here the CDR3 reads CSVEVGANYGYTF. The CDR3 bases are TGCAGCGTTGAGGTGGGGGCGAACTACGGCTACACCTTC. Looking up the rest from reference TRBV29-1 and TRBJ1-2 gives the full variable domain: SAVISQKPSRDICQRGTSLTIQCQVDSQVTMMFWYRQQPGQSLTLIATANQGSEATYESGFVIDKFPISRPNLTFSTLTVSNMSPEDSSIYLCSVEVGANYGYTFGSGTRLTVV.

The V call is TRBV7-9, the J call TRBJ1-1; TRBD1 might be the D (5 bases). From germline, CDR1 is SEHNR and CDR2 FQNEAQ (reference sequence). The CDR3 covers 13 residues. V gave up 7 bases and J gave up 1 base, with 10 bases separating them. For the CDR3, the DNA is TGTGCCAGCATCCTGACAGCGAACACTGAAGCTTTCTTT. Translating gives CASILTANTEAFF.

Concerning this clone: Likely a read error: the CDR3 ends without its conserved phenylalanine or tryptophan. The chain is built from TRBV6-1 and TRBJ1-5; 7 bases line up with TRBD1. The CDR3 length is 15 residues. Germline V gene lookup returns CDR1 MNHNS and CDR2 SASEGT. The chain's CDR3 is CTSSEEQGSNQPQHL. In nucleotides, the CDR3 is TGTACCAGCAGTGAAGAACAGGGGAGCAATCAGCCCCAGCATCTT.

This chain joins TRBV9 and TRBJ2-3, with 8 bases fitting TRBD2. Germline-derived CDR1 and CDR2 are SGDLS and YYNGEE. The CDR3 is 17 amino acids. Germline trimming cut 1 base from V and 2 bases from J; bases unmatched to any gene: 9. The CDR3 DNA sequence: TGTGCCAGCAGCGTACGGGAGGGGGGGCTTTACACAGATACGCAGTATTTT. Its translation is CASSVREGGLYTDTQYF.

The chain uses TRBV2 and TRBJ2-5; 7 bases match TRBD1. V dropped 4 bases and J dropped 0; count of bases not matched to a gene: 2. Germline CDR1 and CDR2: SNHLY and FYNNEI. This CDR3 spans 14 amino acids. The DNA of the CDR3 is TGTGCCAGCAGTGCCGGGACAGACCAAGAGACCCAGTACTTC. Its protein is CASSAGTDQETQYF.

This chain connects TRBV27 to TRBJ1-1, with D unclear. Germline V gene lookup returns CDR1 MNHEY and CDR2 SMNVEV (reference sequence). V was clipped by 6 bases and J by 11 bases, with 13 bases between them. CDR3 length: 11 amino acids. The CDR3 nucleotides read TGTGCCAGCAGCTCGGCACTAGGGGCTTTCTTT. Translation gives CASSSALGAFF.

This CDR3 is CASSLAAGRNHEQYF. The CDR3, as DNA: TGCGCCAGCAGCTTGGCCGCGGGCAGGAACCACGAGCAGTACTTC. This chain connects TRBV5-1 to TRBJ2-7, with D possibly TRBD2 on 5 matching bases. The V end lost 0 bases, the J end lost 5 bases, and 15 bases lay between the germline ends. Germline V lookup: CDR1 SGHRS, CDR2 YFSETQ. The length of the CDR3 is 15 residues.

The chain has TRBV5-1 and TRBJ2-1; D may be TRBD1 (6 bases). The CDR3 sequence is 15 residues long. With 5 bases removed from V and 7 bases from J, the gap between germline ends came to 19 bases. The V gene's germline CDR1 is SGHRS and CDR2 YFSETQ. CDR3 sequence: CASSLLRDNRNEQFF. For the CDR3, the DNA is TGCGCCAGCAGTCTGCTCCGGGACAATCGAAATGAGCAGTTCTTC.

The CDR3 loop is CASRTRTGDFF. The CDR3 DNA sequence: TGTGCCAGCAGGACCCGGACGGGGGATTTCTTT. The chain joins TRBV6-1 to TRBJ1-1; D might be TRBD1 (5 bases). In germline, CDR1 is MNHNS, CDR2 SASEGT. CDR3 length equals 11 residues. The V end lost 6 bases, the J end lost 13 bases, and 15 bases lay between the germline ends.

The V gene is TRBV19, the J gene TRBJ2-7, with 8 bases lining up with TRBD1. V was pared by 6 bases and J by 7 bases, with 8 bases of the junction left unmatched. Looked up from germline, CDR1 is LNHDA and CDR2 is SQIVND (reference sequence). This CDR3 is built from 13 residues. The CDR3: CASSPTGVREQYF. The DNA for the CDR3 is TGTGCCAGTAGCCCGACAGGGGTTCGGGAGCAGTACTTC.

The chain uses TRBV15 and TRBJ2-5; D perhaps matches TRBD2 (7 bases). V was shortened by 4 bases and J by 4 bases, with 13 bases between the two germline ends. CDR1 and CDR2 from the germline V gene are LNHNV and YYDKDF (reference sequence). This CDR3 has 14 residues. CDR3 coding DNA: TGTGCCACCAGCAAAGGGGGGGGTGGAGAGACCCAGTACTTC. Translation gives CATSKGGGGETQYF.

This chain links TRBV5-1 with TRBJ2-1; TRBD2 matches at 10 bases. Germline assignment: CDR1 SGHRS and CDR2 YFSETQ. The CDR3 runs 16 residues. The trim removed 0 bases at V and 6 bases at J, leaving 6 bases unmatched. CDR3 in amino acids: CASSLGGTSVGNEQFF. In nucleotides, the CDR3 is TGCGCCAGCAGCTTGGGAGGGACTAGCGTTGGCAATGAGCAGTTCTTC.

The chain joins TRBV6-6 to TRBJ1-5; D unclear. V lost 6 bases and J 4 bases, leaving 16 bases between the germline ends. The germline V gene has CDR1 MNHNY and CDR2 SVGAGI (reference sequence). The CDR3 loop spans 15 amino acids. For the CDR3, the DNA is TGTGCCAGCAGGGCAAGCGGTGTGGGGAATCAGCCCCAGCATTTT. It encodes CASRASGVGNQPQHF.

Points on this clone: A read error may produce the germline difference seen at one junction end. Other DNA sequences in this sample translate to the same CDR3. This chain uses TRBV10-3 with TRBJ2-7; D is uncertain. Germline V CDR1 and CDR2: ENHRY, SYGVKD. The CDR3 has 11 amino acids. The CDR3 nucleotides read TGTGCCAGCAGTTACTCTTACGAGCAGTACTTC. This sequence encodes CASSYSYEQYF.

V usage is TRBV5-4 and J usage is TRBJ2-5, with D maybe TRBD1 (7 bases). Trimming took 3 bases from V and 5 from J, leaving 14 bases between them. The CDR3 length is 14 residues. Germline V lookup: CDR1 SGHNT, CDR2 YYREEE (reference sequence). CDR3 DNA: TGTGCCAGCAGCTCCAGGGGGGTTGGGGAGACCCAGTACTTC. Its protein is CASSSRGVGETQYF.

The chain combines TRBV5-4 with TRBJ1-5, with TRBD1 matching 8 bases. Germline V CDR1 and CDR2: SGHNT, YYREEE (reference sequence). The CDR3 totals 16 residues. V shed 4 bases, J shed 3 bases, and the junction held 9 bases outside the gene matches. CDR3 amino acids: CASSERDRSDNQPQHF. As DNA, the CDR3 is TGTGCCAGCAGCGAACGGGACAGGTCAGACAATCAGCCCCAGCATTTT. Together with reference TRBV5-4 and TRBJ1-5, the CDR3 gives the full variable domain: ETGVTQSPTHLIKTRGQQVTLRCSSQSGHNTVSWYQQALGQGPQFIFQYYREEENGRGNFPPRFSGLQFPNYSSELNVNALELDDSALYLCASSERDRSDNQPQHFGDGTRLSIL.

V gene TRBV7-2 combines with J gene TRBJ2-3, with 11 bases fitting TRBD2. Germline CDR1 SGHTA, CDR2 FQGNSA. The length of the CDR3 is 16 residues. J lost 2 bases, V lost 3 bases, and 4 bases had no gene match. The CDR3 DNA reads as TGTGCCAGCAGCTTTAGACTAGCGGGGACCACAGATACGCAGTATTTT. Translated: CASSFRLAGTTDTQYF. Drawing the rest from reference TRBV7-2 and TRBJ2-3, the complete variable domain is GAGVSQSPSNKVTEKGKDVELRCDPISGHTALYWYRQSLGQGLEFLIYFQGNSAPDKSGLPSDRFSAERTGGSVSTLTIQRTQQEDSAVYLCASSFRLAGTTDTQYFGPGTRLTVL.

This chain uses TRBV7-9 with TRBJ2-6; 8 bases are a match to TRBD1. V shed 5 bases, J shed 1 base, and the junction held 1 base outside the gene matches. Per the germline V gene, CDR1 is SEHNR and CDR2 is FQNEAQ (reference sequence). The CDR3 spans 15 residues. The chain's CDR3 is CASSRQGSGANVLTF. The DNA for the CDR3 is TGTGCCAGCAGCCGACAGGGGTCTGGGGCCAACGTCCTGACTTTC. Full variable domain (rest looked up from reference TRBV7-9 and TRBJ2-6): DTGVSQNPRHKITKRGQNVTFRCDPISEHNRLYWYRQTLGQGPEFLTYFQNEAQLEKSRLLSDRFSAERPKGSFSTLEIQRTEQGDSAMYLCASSRQGSGANVLTFGAGSRLTVL.

This chain connects TRBV5-6 to TRBJ1-5, with a weak D call TRBD1 (5 bases). The CDR3 runs 15 residues. Trimming left V 1 base short and J 2 bases short, with 10 bases between. The germline CDR1 and CDR2 sequences are SGHDT and YYEEEE. The CDR3 bases are TGTGCCAGCAGCTTGTACGCAGGGCGCAATCAGCCCCAGCATTTT. Translated, it gives CASSLYAGRNQPQHF.